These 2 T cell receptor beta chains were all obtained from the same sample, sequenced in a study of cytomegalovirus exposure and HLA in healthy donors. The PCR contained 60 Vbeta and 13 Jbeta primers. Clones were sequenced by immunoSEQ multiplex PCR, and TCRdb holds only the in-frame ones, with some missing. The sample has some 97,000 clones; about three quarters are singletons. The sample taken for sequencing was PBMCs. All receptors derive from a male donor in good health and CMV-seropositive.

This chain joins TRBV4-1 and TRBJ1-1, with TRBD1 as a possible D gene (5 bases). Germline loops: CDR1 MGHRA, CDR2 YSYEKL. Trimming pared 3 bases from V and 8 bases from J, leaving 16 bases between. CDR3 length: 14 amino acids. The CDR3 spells CASSHWGHGSEAFF. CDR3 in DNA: TGCGCCAGCAGCCATTGGGGCCATGGGTCGGAAGCTTTCTTT.

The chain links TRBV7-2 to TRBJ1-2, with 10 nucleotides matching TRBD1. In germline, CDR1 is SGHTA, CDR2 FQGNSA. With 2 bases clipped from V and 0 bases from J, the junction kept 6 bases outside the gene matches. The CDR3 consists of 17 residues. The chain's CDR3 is CASSLLTGGYSNYGYTF. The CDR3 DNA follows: TGTGCCAGCAGCTTACTGACAGGGGGCTATTCTAACTATGGCTACACCTTC. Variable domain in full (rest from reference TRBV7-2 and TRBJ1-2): GAGVSQSPSNKVTEKGKDVELRCDPISGHTALYWYRQSLGQGLEFLIYFQGNSAPDKSGLPSDRFSAERTGGSVSTLTIQRTQQEDSAVYLCASSLLTGGYSNYGYTFGSGTRLTVV.